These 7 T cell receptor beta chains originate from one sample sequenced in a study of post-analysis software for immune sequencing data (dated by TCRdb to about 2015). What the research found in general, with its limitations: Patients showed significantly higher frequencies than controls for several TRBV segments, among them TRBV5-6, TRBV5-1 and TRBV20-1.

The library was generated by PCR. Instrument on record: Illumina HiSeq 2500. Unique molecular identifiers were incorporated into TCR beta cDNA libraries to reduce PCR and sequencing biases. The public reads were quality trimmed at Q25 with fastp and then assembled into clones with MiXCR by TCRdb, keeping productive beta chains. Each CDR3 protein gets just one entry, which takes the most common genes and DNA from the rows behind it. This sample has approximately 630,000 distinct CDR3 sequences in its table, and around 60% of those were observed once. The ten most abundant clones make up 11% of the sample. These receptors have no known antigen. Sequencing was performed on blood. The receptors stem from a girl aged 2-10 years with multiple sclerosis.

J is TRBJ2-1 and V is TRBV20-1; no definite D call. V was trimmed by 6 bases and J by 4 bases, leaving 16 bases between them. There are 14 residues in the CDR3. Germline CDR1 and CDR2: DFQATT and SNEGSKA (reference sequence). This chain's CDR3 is CSAYPAASYNEQFF. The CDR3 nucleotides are TGCAGTGCCTATCCAGCTGCGTCGTACAATGAGCAGTTCTTC.

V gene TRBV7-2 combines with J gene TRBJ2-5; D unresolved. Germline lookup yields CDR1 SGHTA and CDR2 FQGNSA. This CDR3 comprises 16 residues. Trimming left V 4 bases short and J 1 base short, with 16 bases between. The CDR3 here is CASSSKTGVVQETQYF. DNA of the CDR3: TGTGCCAGCAGCTCCAAGACGGGTGTTGTCCAAGAGACCCAGTACTTC.

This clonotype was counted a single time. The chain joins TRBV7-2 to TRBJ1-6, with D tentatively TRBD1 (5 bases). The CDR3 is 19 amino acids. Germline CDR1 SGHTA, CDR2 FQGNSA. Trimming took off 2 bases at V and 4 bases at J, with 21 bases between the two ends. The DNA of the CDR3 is TGTGCCAGCAGCTTAAGGGTTTTATTGTCGGGGGAATATAATTCACCCCTCCACTTT. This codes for CASSLRVLLSGEYNSPLHF. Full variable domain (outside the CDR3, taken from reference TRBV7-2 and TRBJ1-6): GAGVSQSPSNKVTEKGKDVELRCDPISGHTALYWYRQSLGQGLEFLIYFQGNSAPDKSGLPSDRFSAERTGGSVSTLTIQRTQQEDSAVYLCASSLRVLLSGEYNSPLHFGNGTRLTVT.

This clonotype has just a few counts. The CDR3 DNA is TGTGCCATCAGCGAGACACGGGCAGAGAACACTGAAGCTTTCTTT. Translation gives CAISETRAENTEAFF. The chain has TRBV10-3 and TRBJ1-1; D not certain. This CDR3 is built from 15 residues. The germline V gene has CDR1 ENHRY and CDR2 SYGVKD. V lost 6 bases, J lost 1 base, and 15 bases lay in between.

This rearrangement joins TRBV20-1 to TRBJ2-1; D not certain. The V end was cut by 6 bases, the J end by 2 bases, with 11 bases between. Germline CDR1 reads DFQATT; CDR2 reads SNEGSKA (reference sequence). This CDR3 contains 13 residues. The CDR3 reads CSAATLTYNEQFF. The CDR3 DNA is TGCAGTGCGGCGACTCTAACCTACAATGAGCAGTTCTTC.

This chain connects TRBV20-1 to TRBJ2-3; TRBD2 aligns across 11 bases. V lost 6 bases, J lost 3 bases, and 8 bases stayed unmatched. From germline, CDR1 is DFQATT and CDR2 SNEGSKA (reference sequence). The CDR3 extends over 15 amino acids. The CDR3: CSAKPGLAVTDTQYF. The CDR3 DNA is TGCAGTGCCAAACCGGGACTAGCGGTTACAGATACGCAGTATTTT.

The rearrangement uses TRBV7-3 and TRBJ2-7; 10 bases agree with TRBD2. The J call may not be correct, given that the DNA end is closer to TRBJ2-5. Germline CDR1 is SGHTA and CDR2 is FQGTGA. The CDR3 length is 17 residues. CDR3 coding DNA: TGTGCCAGCAGCTTAGTGGGAGACTCAGCGGGAGGGGAGACCCAGTACTTC. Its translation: CASSLVGDSAGGETQYF.